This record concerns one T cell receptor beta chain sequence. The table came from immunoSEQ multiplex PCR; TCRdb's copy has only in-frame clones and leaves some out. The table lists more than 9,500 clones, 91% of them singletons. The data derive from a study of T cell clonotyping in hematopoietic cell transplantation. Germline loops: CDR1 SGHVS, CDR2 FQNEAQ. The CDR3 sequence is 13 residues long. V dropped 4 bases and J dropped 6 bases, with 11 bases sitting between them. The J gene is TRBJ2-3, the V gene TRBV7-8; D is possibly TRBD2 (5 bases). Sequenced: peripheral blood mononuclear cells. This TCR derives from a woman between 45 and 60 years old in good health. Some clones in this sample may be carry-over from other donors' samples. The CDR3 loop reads CASSSGLRDTQYF. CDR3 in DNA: TGTGCCAGCAGCTCCGGACTTAGGGATACGCAGTATTTT.